This T cell receptor beta chain is drawn from a study of identical twins. From germline, CDR1 is SGHDT and CDR2 YYEEEE. CDR3 length equals 16 residues. The germline V and J ends were trimmed by 4 bases and 0 bases, with 14 bases remaining between them. MiXCR, applied by TCRdb to the 5' RACE reads, yields one record per CDR3 protein. The repertoire holds hundreds of thousands of distinct CDR3 sequences, with 18% as singletons. Another study also made use of these data, one on T cells expressing NK-cell markers.

Source material: PBMCs. The chain recombines TRBV5-6 with TRBJ2-1, with D unresolved. This TCR was sampled from a young woman in good health. The CDR3 region has the DNA TGTGCCAGCAGCCGGTTAGGAACCGACTCCTACAATGAGCAGTTCTTC. It is translated as CASSRLGTDSYNEQFF.